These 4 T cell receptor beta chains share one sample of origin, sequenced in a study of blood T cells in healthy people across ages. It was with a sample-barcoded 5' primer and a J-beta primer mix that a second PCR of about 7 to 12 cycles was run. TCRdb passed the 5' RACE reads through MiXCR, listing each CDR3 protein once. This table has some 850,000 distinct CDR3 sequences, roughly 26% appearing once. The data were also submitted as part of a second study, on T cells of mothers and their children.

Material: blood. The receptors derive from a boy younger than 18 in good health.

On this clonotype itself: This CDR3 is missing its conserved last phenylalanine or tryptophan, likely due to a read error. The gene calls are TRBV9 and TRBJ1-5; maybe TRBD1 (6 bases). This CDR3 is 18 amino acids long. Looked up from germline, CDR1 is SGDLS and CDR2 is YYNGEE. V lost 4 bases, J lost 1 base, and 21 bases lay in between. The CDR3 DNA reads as TGTGCCAGCAGCCCCGGTGAGGGGGGAAAGATCAGCAATCAGCCCCAGCATCTT. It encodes CASSPGEGGKISNQPQHL.

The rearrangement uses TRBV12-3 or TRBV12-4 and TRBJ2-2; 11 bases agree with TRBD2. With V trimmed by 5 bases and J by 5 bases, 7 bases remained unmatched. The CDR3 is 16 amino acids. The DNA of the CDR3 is TGTGCCAGCAGTCCTAGCGGGGGGATAGGAACCGGGGAGCTGTTTTTT. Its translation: CASSPSGGIGTGELFF.

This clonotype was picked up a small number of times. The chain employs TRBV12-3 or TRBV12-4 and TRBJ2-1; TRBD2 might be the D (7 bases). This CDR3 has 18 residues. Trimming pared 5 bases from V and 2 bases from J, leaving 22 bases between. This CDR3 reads CASSPHLTGRGPYNEQFF. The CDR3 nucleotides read TGTGCCAGCAGTCCCCACCTCACAGGGAGGGGTCCCTACAATGAGCAGTTCTTC.

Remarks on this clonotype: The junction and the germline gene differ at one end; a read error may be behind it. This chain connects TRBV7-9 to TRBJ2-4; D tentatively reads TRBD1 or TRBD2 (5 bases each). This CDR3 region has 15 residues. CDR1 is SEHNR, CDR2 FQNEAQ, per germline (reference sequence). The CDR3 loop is CASSQLGAAKNIQHF. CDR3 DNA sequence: TGTGCCAGCAGCCAGCTCGGGGCGGCCAAAAACATTCAGCACTTC. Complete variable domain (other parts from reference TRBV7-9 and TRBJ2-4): DTGVSQNPRHKITKRGQNVTFRCDPISEHNRLYWYRQTLGQGPEFLTYFQNEAQLEKSRLLSDRFSAERPKGSFSTLEIQRTEQGDSAMYLCASSQLGAAKNIQHFGAGTRLSVL.